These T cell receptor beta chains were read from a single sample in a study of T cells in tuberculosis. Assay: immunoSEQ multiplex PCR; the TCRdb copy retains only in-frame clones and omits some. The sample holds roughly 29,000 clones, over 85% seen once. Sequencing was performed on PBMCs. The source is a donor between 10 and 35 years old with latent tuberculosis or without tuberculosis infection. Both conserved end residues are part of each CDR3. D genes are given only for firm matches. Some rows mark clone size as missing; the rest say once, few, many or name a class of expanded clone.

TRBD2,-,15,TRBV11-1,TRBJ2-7,CASSFLAGDGYEQYF,TGTGCCAGCAGCTTCCTAGCGGGAGACGGCTACGAGCAGTACTTC
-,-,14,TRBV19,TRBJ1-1,CASSPTFGPYGAFF,TGTGCCAGTAGCCCGACCTTTGGGCCCTACGGAGCTTTCTTT
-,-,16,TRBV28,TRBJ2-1,CASSFERGRFHNEQFF,TGTGCCAGCAGTTTCGAGAGGGGGAGATTCCACAATGAGCAGTTCTTC
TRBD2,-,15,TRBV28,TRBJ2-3,CASRGRRGYTDTQYF,TGTGCCAGCAGGGGACGGCGGGGGTACACAGATACGCAGTATTTT
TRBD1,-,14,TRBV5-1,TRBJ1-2,CASSLLDRVDGYTF,TGCGCCAGCAGCTTGCTAGACAGGGTTGATGGCTACACCTTC
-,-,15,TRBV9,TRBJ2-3,CASSVVGRGTDTQYF,TGTGCCAGCAGCGTAGTCGGCCGGGGCACAGATACGCAGTATTTT
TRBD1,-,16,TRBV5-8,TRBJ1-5,CASSTGQVWGNQPQHF,TGTGCCAGCAGCACAGGACAGGTCTGGGGCAATCAGCCCCAGCATTTT
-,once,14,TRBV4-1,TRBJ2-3,CASSQGTSLDTQYF,TGCGCCAGCAGCCAAGGGACTTCGTTAGATACGCAGTATTTT
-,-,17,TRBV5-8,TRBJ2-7,CASSLGRGPMKRYEQYF,TGTGCCAGCAGCTTGGGGCGGGGCCCGATGAAAAGATACGAGCAGTACTTC
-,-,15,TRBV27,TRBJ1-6,CASSVQGPYNSPLHF,TGTGCCAGCAGCGTACAGGGCCCCTATAATTCACCCCTCCACTTT
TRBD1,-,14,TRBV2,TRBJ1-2,CASSFTDRGLGYTF,TGTGCCAGCAGTTTCACTGACAGGGGGCTGGGCTACACCTTC
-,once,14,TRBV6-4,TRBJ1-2,CASSEDAGNYGYTF,TGTGCCAGCAGTGAAGATGCAGGGAACTATGGCTACACCTTC
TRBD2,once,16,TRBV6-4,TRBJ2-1,CASSDSASGDLSEQFF,TGTGCCAGCAGTGACTCAGCTAGCGGGGATTTAAGTGAGCAGTTCTTC
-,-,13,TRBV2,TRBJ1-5,CASNGERGQPQHF,TGTGCCAGCAACGGAGAAAGGGGTCAGCCCCAGCATTTT
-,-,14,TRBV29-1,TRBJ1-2,CSVEDQGSGYGYTF,TGCAGCGTTGAAGATCAGGGTTCCGGCTATGGCTACACCTTC
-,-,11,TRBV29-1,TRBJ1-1,CSVWGDTEAFF,TGCAGCGTTTGGGGGGACACTGAAGCTTTCTTT
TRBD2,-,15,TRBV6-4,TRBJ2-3,CASSDTAGATDTQYF,TGTGCCAGCAGTGATACAGCGGGAGCTACAGATACGCAGTATTTT
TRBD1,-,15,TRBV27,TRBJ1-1,CASSEKTGPYTEAFF,TGTGCCAGCAGTGAGAAGACAGGGCCCTACACTGAAGCTTTCTTT
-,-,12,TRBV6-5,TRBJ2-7,CASSLSRGEQYF,TGTGCCAGCAGCCTCAGCAGGGGCGAGCAGTACTTC
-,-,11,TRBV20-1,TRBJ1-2,CSASPQGRYTF,TGCAGTGCTAGTCCGCAGGGAAGGTACACCTTC
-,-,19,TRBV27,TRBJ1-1,CASSLSRLILFSPGTEAFF,TGTGCCAGCAGTTTATCGCGTCTGATCCTCTTCTCCCCGGGGACTGAAGCTTTCTTT
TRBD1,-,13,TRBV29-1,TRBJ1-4,CSVDRGRGEKLFF,TGCAGCGTTGACAGGGGGCGGGGTGAAAAACTGTTTTTT
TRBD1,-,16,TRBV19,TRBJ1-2,CASSIQDSGTAYGYTF,TGTGCCAGTAGTATTCAAGACTCGGGGACAGCCTATGGCTACACCTTC
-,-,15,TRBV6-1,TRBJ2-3,CASSEGPQGTDTQYF,TGTGCCAGCAGCGAAGGTCCTCAGGGCACAGATACGCAGTATTTT
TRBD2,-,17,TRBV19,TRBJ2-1,CASSIESGRSSYNEQFF,TGTGCCAGTAGTATAGAATCCGGGAGGAGCTCCTACAATGAGCAGTTCTTC
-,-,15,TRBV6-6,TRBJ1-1,CASTEDWAGGTEAFF,TGTGCCAGCACCGAAGATTGGGCAGGTGGTACTGAAGCTTTCTTT
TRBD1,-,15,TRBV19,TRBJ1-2,CASSRGQGANYGYTF,TGTGCCAGTAGTAGAGGACAGGGGGCAAACTATGGCTACACCTTC
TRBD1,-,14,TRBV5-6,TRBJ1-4,CASSSQGESEKLFF,TGTGCCAGCAGCTCCCAGGGGGAGAGTGAAAAACTGTTTTTT
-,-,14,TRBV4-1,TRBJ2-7,CASSQGLRVSEQYF,TGCGCCAGCAGCCAAGGCCTCAGGGTTTCCGAGCAGTACTTC
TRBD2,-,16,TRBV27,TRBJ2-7,CASSILEREGPGEQYF,TGTGCCAGCAGTATCCTAGAGCGGGAGGGCCCCGGCGAGCAGTACTTC
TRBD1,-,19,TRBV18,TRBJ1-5,CASSLLPGQGVNSNQPQHF,TGTGCCAGCTCACTGCTCCCGGGACAGGGGGTCAATAGCAATCAGCCCCAGCATTTT
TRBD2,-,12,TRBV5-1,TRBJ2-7,CASSERDYEQYF,TGCGCCAGCAGCGAGCGGGACTACGAGCAGTACTTC
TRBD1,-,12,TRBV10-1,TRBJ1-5,CASGTGSQPQHF,TGCGCCAGTGGGACAGGGTCCCAGCCCCAGCATTTT
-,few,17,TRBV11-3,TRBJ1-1,CASSLGHWTQANTEAFF,TGTGCCAGCAGCTTGGGGCATTGGACACAAGCTAACACTGAAGCTTTCTTT
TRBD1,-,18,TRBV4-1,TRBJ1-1,CASSQDLRTGSMNTEAFF,TGCGCCAGCAGCCAAGATCTGAGGACAGGGAGCATGAACACTGAAGCTTTCTTT
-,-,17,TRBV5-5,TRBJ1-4,CASSSMPQGATNEKLFF,TGTGCCAGCAGCTCGATGCCCCAGGGTGCAACTAATGAAAAACTGTTTTTT
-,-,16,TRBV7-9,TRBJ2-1,CASSLKVSLEGGEQFF,TGTGCCAGCAGCTTAAAGGTCTCCCTCGAGGGTGGGGAGCAGTTCTTC
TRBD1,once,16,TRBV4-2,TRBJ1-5,CASSRIIQGGNQPQHF,TGTGCCAGCAGCCGTATAATACAGGGGGGCAATCAGCCCCAGCATTTT
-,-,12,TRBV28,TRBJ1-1,CASRSTNTEAFF,TGTGCCAGCAGGTCTACGAACACTGAAGCTTTCTTT
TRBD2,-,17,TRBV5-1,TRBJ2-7,CASSLSFSGGARYEQYF,TGCGCCAGCAGCTTGTCGTTTAGCGGGGGGGCCAGGTACGAGCAGTACTTC
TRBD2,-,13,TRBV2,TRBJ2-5,CASSVGGGETQYF,TGTGCCAGCAGTGTGGGGGGAGGGGAGACCCAGTACTTC
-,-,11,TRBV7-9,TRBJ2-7,CASSPGYEQYF,TGTGCCAGCAGCCCCGGGTACGAGCAGTACTTC
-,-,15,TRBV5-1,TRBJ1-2,CASSFPGGGENGYTF,TGCGCCAGCAGCTTCCCCGGGGGAGGGGAGAATGGCTACACCTTC
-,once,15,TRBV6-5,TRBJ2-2,CASSSFYRNSGELFF,TGTGCCAGCAGTTCCTTCTACCGTAATTCCGGGGAGCTGTTTTTT
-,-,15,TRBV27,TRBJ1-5,CASSLYGDSNQPQHF,TGTGCCAGCAGTTTATACGGGGATAGCAATCAGCCCCAGCATTTT
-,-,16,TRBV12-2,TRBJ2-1,CASRFEGLAGGREQFF,TGTGCAAGTCGCTTTGAGGGACTAGCGGGGGGACGTGAGCAGTTCTTC
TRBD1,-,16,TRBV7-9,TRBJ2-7,CASSLTRTGRYYEQYF,TGTGCCAGCAGCTTAACGCGGACAGGGAGATACTACGAGCAGTACTTC
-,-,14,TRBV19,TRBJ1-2,CASNAGDDRDGYTF,TGTGCCAGTAACGCGGGAGACGACCGGGATGGCTACACCTTC